The sample holds a few counts of the clone carrying this TCR beta chain. Antigen unknown. The CDR3 consists of 16 residues. After removal of 6 bases from V and 0 bases from J, the junction contained 3 bases not matched to a gene. CDR1 SEHNR and CDR2 FQNEAQ come from the germline V gene (reference sequence). The data were obtained in a study of T cell repertoires in cytomegalovirus infection. Study context: Both a matching HLA type and CMV infection were indicated by public TCR beta signatures. Regarding the study as a whole: HLA-C-restricted, CMV-specific TCR beta clonotypes were dominant ex vivo.

MiXCR, run by TCRdb on the reads, gives a single entry per CDR3 protein. The sample holds around 900,000 distinct CDR3 sequences, roughly 30% seen once. The specimen was cultured CD8+ T cells from PBMCs, collected from culture after CMV antigen stimulation. V gene TRBV7-9 combines with J gene TRBJ2-2; 11 bases are a match to TRBD1. The clonotype was recovered from a human donor in good health (CMV status not recorded). Some clones in this sample may be carry-over from other donors' samples. In nucleotides, the CDR3 is TGTGCCAGCAGGCGGACAGGGGGCGCGAACACCGGGGAGCTGTTTTTT. Encoded protein: CASRRTGGANTGELFF.